Following are 4 T cell receptor beta chains from one sample sequenced in a study of vaccination and CD4 T cells after COVID-19. Sample time point: late sampling 161 to 241 days after vaccination in a few convalescent patients. The treatment denotes: roughly 10-day PBMC culture with coronavirus spike peptide pools or control peptides (ViraFEST assay). Their target antigens are unknown. Sequenced with the Oncomine TCR Beta short-read assay was DNA taken from cultured CD4+ T cells. From the PCR reads, TCRdb called clonotypes with MiXCR, one entry per CDR3 protein. The sample holds about 22,000 distinct CDR3 sequences, under 40% seen once. The source was CD4+ T cells from blood, cultured in vitro, collected about 7 months after SARS-CoV-2 vaccination. Receptors originate from a human donor who had recovered from COVID-19.

V is TRBV20-1 and J is TRBJ2-7, with 10 bases aligning to TRBD2. Per the germline V gene, CDR1 is DFQATT and CDR2 is SNEGSKA (reference sequence). Losses at the gene ends were 2 bases for V and 3 bases for J; bases not matched to a gene: 7. The CDR3 spans 15 residues. CDR3 DNA sequence: TGCAGTGCTAGACTTAGCGGGAGGACGCACTACGAGCAGTACTTC. Translated: CSARLSGRTHYEQYF.

The DNA of the CDR3 is TGTGCCAGCAGCTTACCTGGGGAAGAGACCCAGTACTTC. Translated: CASSLPGEETQYF. The chain is built from TRBV7-3 and TRBJ2-5, with D unresolved. V shed 2 bases and J shed 3 bases, with 7 bases lying between them. The CDR3 runs to 13 residues. Germline V gives CDR1 SGHTA, CDR2 FQGTGA.

This clonotype was seen a few times. The V and J genes are TRBV7-8 and TRBJ1-1; no firm D call. Trimming shortened V by 2 bases and J by 1 base, and 11 bases separated the two germline ends. The CDR3 runs to 15 residues. The germline V gene encodes CDR1 SGHVS and CDR2 FQNEAQ. The CDR3 reads CASSLRPAENTEAFF. CDR3 DNA sequence: TGTGCCAGCAGCTTAAGGCCGGCAGAGAACACTGAAGCTTTCTTT.

On this clonotype itself: Mismatch with germline at one junction end may stem from a read error. This chain connects TRBV7-7 to TRBJ1-1; TRBD1 is a possible D gene (6 bases). The germline V gene has CDR1 SSHAT and CDR2 FNYEAQ (reference sequence). This CDR3 has 13 amino acids. CDR3 nucleotides: TGTGCTAGCAGCTTAAACAGGGACACTGAAGCTTTCTTT. This sequence encodes CASSLNRDTEAFF.